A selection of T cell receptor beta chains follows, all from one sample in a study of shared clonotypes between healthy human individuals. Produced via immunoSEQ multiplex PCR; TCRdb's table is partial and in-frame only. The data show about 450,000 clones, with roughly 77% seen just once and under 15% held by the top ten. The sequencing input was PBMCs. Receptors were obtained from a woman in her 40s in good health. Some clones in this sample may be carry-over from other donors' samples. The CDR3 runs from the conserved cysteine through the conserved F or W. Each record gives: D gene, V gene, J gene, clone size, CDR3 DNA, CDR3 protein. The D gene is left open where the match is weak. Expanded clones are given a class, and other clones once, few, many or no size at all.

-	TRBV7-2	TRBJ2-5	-	TGTGCCAGCAACGGACAGATCCAAGAGACCCAGTACTTC	CASNGQIQETQYF
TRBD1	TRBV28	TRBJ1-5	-	TGTGCCAGCAGTCCGGGACAGGTGCCCATCTCCCAGCATTTT	CASSPGQVPISQHF
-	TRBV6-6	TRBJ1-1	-	TGTGCCAGCAGTTTGGGTTCGAACACTGAAGCTTTCTTT	CASSLGSNTEAFF
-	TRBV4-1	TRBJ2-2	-	TGCGCCAGCAGCCAGGGATGGGCGCGGGGGCGGACCGGGGAGCTGTTTTTT	CASSQGWARGRTGELFF
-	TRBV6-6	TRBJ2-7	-	TGTGCCAGCAGTTATGGGCAGGAGGGTTACGAGCAGTACTTC	CASSYGQEGYEQYF
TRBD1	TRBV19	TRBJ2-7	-	TGTGCCAGTACGACCGGGACAGGGACTTACGAGCAGTACTTC	CASTTGTGTYEQYF
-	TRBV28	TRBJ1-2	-	TGTTCCAGCGGGCCCGACATTAACTATGGCTACACCTTC	CSSGPDINYGYTF
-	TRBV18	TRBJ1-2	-	TGTGCCAGCTCACCGCCGTTCTATGGCTACACCTTC	CASSPPFYGYTF
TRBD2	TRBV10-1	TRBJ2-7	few	TGCGCCAGCAGTCCAGGACTAGCGCTACCATCCTACGAGCAGTACTTC	CASSPGLALPSYEQYF
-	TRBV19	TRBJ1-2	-	TGTGCCAGTAGTATACGACAGGACCTCCTTAACTATGGCTACACCTTC	CASSIRQDLLNYGYTF
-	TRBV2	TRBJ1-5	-	TGTGCCAGCAGAATGGAGCTTCAGCCCCAGCATTTT	CASRMELQPQHF
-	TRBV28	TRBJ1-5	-	TGTGCCAGCATCCAACGAGGGGGACGGGATCAGCCCCAGCATTTT	CASIQRGGRDQPQHF
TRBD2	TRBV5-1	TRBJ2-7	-	TGCGCCAGCAGCCCGGAGGCTAGCGGGAGTTACGAGCAGTACTTC	CASSPEASGSYEQYF
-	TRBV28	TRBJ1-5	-	TGTGCCAGCAACACAGACAGGCTCGATAGGTTAAGGGGTCAGCCCCAGCATTTT	CASNTDRLDRLRGQPQHF
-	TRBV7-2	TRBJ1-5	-	TGTGCCAGCAGCTTAGACAGGAACCAGCCCCAGCATTTT	CASSLDRNQPQHF
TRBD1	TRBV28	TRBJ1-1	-	TGTGCCAGCAGCCTCTTGGCAGGGGGAGGTGAAGCTTTCTTT	CASSLLAGGGEAFF
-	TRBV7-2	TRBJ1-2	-	TGTGCCAGCAGTTCGAGGAGTTATGGCTACACCTTC	CASSSRSYGYTF
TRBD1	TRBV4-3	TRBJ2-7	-	TGCGCCAGCAGCGAATGGGACAGGGATAGCGGCGAGCAGTACTTC	CASSEWDRDSGEQYF
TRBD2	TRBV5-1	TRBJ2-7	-	TGCGCCAGCGGGACTAGCGGTGCCTACGAGCAGTACTTC	CASGTSGAYEQYF
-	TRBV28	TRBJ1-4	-	TGTGCCAGCGTAGAGGGGCAGACTGAAAAACTGTTTTTT	CASVEGQTEKLFF
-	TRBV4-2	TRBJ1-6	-	TGTGCCAGCAGCCAAGATGATGAAAACTCACCCCTCCACTTT	CASSQDDENSPLHF
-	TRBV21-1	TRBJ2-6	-	TGTGCCAGCAGCAAAGGGAGGCTCGACCGGGACAGGGAGAACTCTGGGGCCAACGTCCTGACTTTC	CASSKGRLDRDRENSGANVLTF
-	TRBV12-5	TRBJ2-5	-	TGTGCTAGTGGTTTGGCAGGTTTGGTCGCAGGCCGAGAGACCCAGTACTTC	CASGLAGLVAGRETQYF
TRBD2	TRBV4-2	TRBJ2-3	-	TGTGCCAGCAGCCAAGAGGCCTTAGGTGGCGGGAGTCCAGATACGCAGTATTTT	CASSQEALGGGSPDTQYF
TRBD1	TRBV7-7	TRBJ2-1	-	TGTGCCAGCAGCGAAGACAGGGGGGCCTACAATGAGCAGTTCTTC	CASSEDRGAYNEQFF
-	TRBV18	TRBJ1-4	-	TGTGCCAGCTCACCGATCCCTGCAACTAATGAAAAACTGTTTTTT	CASSPIPATNEKLFF
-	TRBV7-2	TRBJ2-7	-	TGTGCCAGCAGCTCCAATTCACGGGCCTACGAGCAGTACTTC	CASSSNSRAYEQYF
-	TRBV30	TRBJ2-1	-	TGTGCCTGGAGTTTTGGGGGAGTAAATGAGCAGTTCTTC	CAWSFGGVNEQFF
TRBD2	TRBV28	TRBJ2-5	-	TGTGCCAGCAGTTTGTCGGCGGGAGACCAAGAGACCCAGTACTTC	CASSLSAGDQETQYF
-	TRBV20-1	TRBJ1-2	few	TGCAGTGCTGACGATTGGAATGGCTACACCTTC	CSADDWNGYTF
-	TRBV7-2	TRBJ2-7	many	TGTGCCAGCAGCTTAGACGTCGTTTACGAGCAGTACTTC	CASSLDVVYEQYF
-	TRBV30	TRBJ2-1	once	TGTGCCTGGAGTGGTGGCGGGCCCTACAATGAGCAGTTCTTC	CAWSGGGPYNEQFF
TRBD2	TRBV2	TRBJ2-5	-	TGTGCCAGCAGTGTGGCGGGAGGGCTCCAAGAGACCCAGTACTTC	CASSVAGGLQETQYF
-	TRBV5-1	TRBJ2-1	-	TGCGCCACCGCCCTGGCGCTAGCGTCTAATGAGCAGTTCTTC	CATALALASNEQFF
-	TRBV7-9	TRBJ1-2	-	TGTGCCAGCAGCTTAGCTCAGGCTAACTATGGCTACACCTTC	CASSLAQANYGYTF
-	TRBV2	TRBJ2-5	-	TGTGCCAGCAGTGCGGGCGCCCGGCTGGAGACCCAGTACTTC	CASSAGARLETQYF
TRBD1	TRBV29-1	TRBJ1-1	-	TGCAGCGTGGAACCCACAGGGGGGGATGAAGCTTTCTTT	CSVEPTGGDEAFF
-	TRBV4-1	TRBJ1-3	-	TGCGCCAGCAGCCAAGAGGCGGGCTACTCTGGAAACACCATATATTTT	CASSQEAGYSGNTIYF
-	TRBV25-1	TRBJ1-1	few	TGTGCCAGCAGTGGCCCAAACACTGAAGCTTTCTTT	CASSGPNTEAFF
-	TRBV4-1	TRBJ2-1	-	TGCGCCAGCAGCGAGGCAAGGGATGAGCAGTTCTTC	CASSEARDEQFF
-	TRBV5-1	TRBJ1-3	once	TGCGCCAGCAGCTTGGCCGGCGCACGGTTTGGAAACACCATATATTTT	CASSLAGARFGNTIYF
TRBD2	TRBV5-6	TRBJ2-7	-	TGTGCCAGCAGTAGTCCCCGGGGGGACGAGCAGTACTTC	CASSSPRGDEQYF
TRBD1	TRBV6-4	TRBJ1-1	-	TGTGCCAGCAGTGCGGGACAGGGTGGCACTGAAGCTTTCTTT	CASSAGQGGTEAFF
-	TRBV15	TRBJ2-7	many	TGTGCCACCAGCAGAGCGCGAGACATCCCCTACGAGCAGTACTTC	CATSRARDIPYEQYF
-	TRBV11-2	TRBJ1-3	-	TGTGCCAGCAGCTTAGTGTGGGCAAACACCATATATTTT	CASSLVWANTIYF